This paragraph covers one T cell receptor beta chain sequence. The antigen is not known. The sample originates from a study of OX40 agonist ivuxolimab in advanced cancers. The wider study: Treatment of patients was with ivuxolimab, an agonistic anti-OX40 (CD134) antibody.

TCRdb's table, derived via immunoSEQ multiplex PCR, lists solely in-frame clones and lacks some. The repertoire holds about 74,000 clones, with approximately 80% as singletons. Study-level findings and limits: A proportion of nonresponders additionally exhibited low normalized T-cell clonal expansion.

The V end lost 0 bases, the J end lost 1 base, and 7 bases lay between the germline ends. In germline, CDR1 is SGDLS, CDR2 YYNGEE. CDR3 length equals 14 residues. The chain is built from TRBV9 and TRBJ1-1, with D possibly matching TRBD1 (5 bases). This TCR came from an adult with an advanced solid tumor such as melanoma, head and neck, liver or kidney cancer. Sample: CD4+ or CD8+ T cells sorted from blood, taken in a trial of the OX40 agonist ivuxolimab. The CDR3 loop is CASSVGGENTEAFF. Here the CDR3 DNA reads TGTGCCAGCAGCGTAGGGGGGGAGAACACTGAAGCTTTCTTT. The full variable domain, in which reference TRBV9 and TRBJ1-1 provide the parts outside the CDR3, is DSGVTQTPKHLITATGQRVTLRCSPRSGDLSVYWYQQSLDQGLQFLIQYYNGEERAKGNILERFSAQQFPDLHSELNLSSLELGDSALYFCASSVGGENTEAFFGQGTRLTVV.